This TCR beta chain was sequenced in a study of OX40 agonist ivuxolimab in advanced cancers. The repertoire was sequenced with immunoSEQ multiplex PCR; TCRdb's copy has only in-frame clones and lacks some. The sample carries nearly 25,000 clones, around 80% recorded once. CDR3 length: 15 amino acids. V was clipped by 1 base and J by 2 bases; unmatched bases: 3. Germline values: CDR1 SGHRS, CDR2 YFSETQ. The sequencing used CD4+ or CD8+ T cells sorted from blood, collected in a trial of the OX40 agonist ivuxolimab. This TCR derives from an adult with an advanced solid tumor such as melanoma, head and neck, liver or kidney cancer. The rearrangement uses TRBV5-1 and TRBJ2-3, with 8 bases aligning to TRBD2. In nucleotides, the CDR3 is TGCGCCAGCAGCTTGCGCGGGGGGACCACAGATACGCAGTATTTT. Residues: CASSLRGGTTDTQYF.